Sequencing of this T cell receptor beta chain was carried out in a study of blood T cell repertoires in COVID-19. Study as a whole: T cells, B-cell-depleted T cells, or PBMCs provided the cDNA or gDNA that served as material.

Residents of approximately 25 US areas, aged about 18 to 95 years, made up the participants. Cohort placement rested on clinical history that participants reported themselves. Per the original data handling: Counts of nucleated cells, estimated from reference gene primer amplification, were obtained. TCRdb keeps only in-frame clones here, not all; method: immunoSEQ multiplex PCR. The V and J calls and clone size are taken from that table; D and trimming were inferred from the DNA. The table lists about 200,000 clones, about 90% of them singletons. V lost 3 bases and J 4 bases, leaving 8 bases between the germline ends. In germline, CDR1 is LNHDA, CDR2 SQIVND (reference sequence). There are 13 residues in the CDR3.

The TCR originated in a woman aged 25-40 years with acute COVID-19. This rearrangement joins TRBV19 to TRBJ2-3, with D unresolved. The specimen sequenced was PBMCs or T cells enriched from blood (not recorded which). This CDR3 reads CASSISGADTQYF. CDR3 bases: TGTGCCAGTAGTATTAGTGGTGCAGATACGCAGTATTTT.